These T cell receptor beta chains were read from a single sample in a study of cytomegalovirus exposure and HLA in healthy donors. The data were produced by immunoSEQ multiplex PCR, yet TCRdb's version contains in-frame clones alone and is incomplete. Of about 98,000 clones in the sample, around two thirds are singletons; the top ten hold around 1.8%. Input material: PBMCs. All receptors come from a male donor in good health and CMV-seronegative. Both conserved end residues are trimmed from each CDR3.

TRBV30	ACPRGSGANVLT
TRBV27	ASSPAYEQY
TRBV5-4	ASSLKAGGPEYNEQF
TRBV19	ASSIDRGANQPQH
TRBV10-3	AIARDYSYEQY
TRBV7-9	ASSFLYRDRVEETQY
TRBV29-1	SVAGTGGFLYGYT
TRBV7-2	ASSSSSGRSNEQF
TRBV19	ASSTPTGINTEAF
TRBV10-3	AIRGDGRVLTEAF
TRBV28	ASSLAAVNEKLF
TRBV5-6	ASTGGPTPSYEQY
TRBV10-1	AKGLAGEDYNEQF
TRBV5-6	ASYNTISGNSYNEQF
TRBV5-1	ASSLDYSNQPQH
TRBV27	ASSYRDRIYEQY
TRBV28	ASRKSGTGSNTEAF
TRBV5-1	ASSHTGTAPYGYT
TRBV12-2	ASRFGLKSYEQY
TRBV15	ATSRARRETYNEQF
TRBV27	ASSLFGNFNEQF
TRBV6-5	ASSTFQGSTEAF
TRBV7-2	ASSLGLAGGAVGELF
TRBV6-1	ASSEAGGEYEQY
TRBV5-1	ASSPGTVSPEAF
TRBV6-6	ASSYTGDGYQPQH
TRBV7-2	ASSPRRTAYEQY
TRBV2	ASSGETAKNIQY
TRBV6-5	ASSPGRTTEAF
TRBV2	AGGSGGTTDTQY
TRBV25-1	ASSGVSFTKVQY
TRBV29-1	SVASSSGNTIY
TRBV7-9	ASRPGQGVGYT
TRBV11-2	ASRPIREANTGELF
TRBV7-3	ASSPDGGFDRGYT
TRBV6-1	ASMGQGKYEQY
TRBV12-5	ASGLDSVEF
TRBV28	ASRMQVSLATNEKLF
TRBV5-6	ASSWGQRNQPQH
TRBV6-5	ASSYASGRSGELF
TRBV5-1	ASSLYAGNYEQY
TRBV10-3	AINQGTSSPYEQY
TRBV6-1	ASSPRGEADTQY
TRBV5-1	ASSLDNRGSYNEQF
TRBV10-3	AISSISGAIYNEQF
TRBV19	ASSIDPFRPGGPPDTQY
TRBV29-1	SVDSREGRPYNEQF
TRBV7-3	ASSSHMPTTGTSTNYGYT
TRBV11-2	ASSHLHRGNTEAF
TRBV5-5	ASSLPTGVETQY
TRBV19	ASSTSGRGETQY
TRBV28	ASQQGASWEKLF
TRBV6-5	ASNLVDGRDTEAF
TRBV6-5	ATRQDNSNQPQH
TRBV7-2	ASSLAVGTSGYEQY
TRBV7-2	ASSLAARLAGELGLAKNIQY
TRBV27	ASSWQMNTEAF